This TCR beta chain was obtained from a study of vaccination and CD4 T cells after COVID-19. Trimming took 3 bases from V and 5 from J, leaving 13 bases between them. The CDR3 has 14 amino acids. CDR1 and CDR2 from the germline V gene are SNHLY and FYNNEI. On this clonotype itself: As yet, its antigen is unknown.

As for time point: late sampling 161 to 241 days after vaccination in three convalescent patients. As for treatment: roughly ten-day PBMC culture with coronavirus spike peptide pools or control peptides (ViraFEST assay). The Oncomine TCR Beta short-read assay sequenced DNA from cultured CD4+ T cells. One entry per CDR3 protein results from TCRdb running MiXCR on the PCR reads. Of about 17,000 distinct CDR3 sequences in the sample, 40% to 50% were seen once. The source was CD4+ T cells from blood, cultured in vitro, collected about 7 months after SARS-CoV-2 vaccination. The sequence came from a human donor who had recovered from COVID-19. V and J are TRBV2 and TRBJ1-2, with a weak D call TRBD1 (6 bases). The CDR3 spells CASSEEDSSYGYTF. CDR3 sequence (DNA): TGTGCCAGCAGTGAGGAGGACAGCTCTTATGGCTACACCTTC. The full variable domain, completed using reference TRBV2 and TRBJ1-2, is EPEVTQTPSHQVTQMGQEVILRCVPISNHLYFYWYRQILGQKVEFLVSFYNNEISEKSEIFDDQFSVERPDGSNFTLKIRSTKLEDSAMYFCASSEEDSSYGYTFGSGTRLTVV.